The 30 T cell receptor beta chains given below trace back to one sample, sequenced in a study of T-cell reconstitution after alpha-beta-depleted transplantation in children (TCRdb year 2016). Receptor libraries were prepared by PCR. Sequencing was carried out with an Illumina HiSeq 2500. To normalize quantification of the TCRbeta repertoire, the TCR libraries were built with molecular barcoding that relied on unique molecular identifiers. TCRdb reprocessed the public reads (quality trimming at Q25 with fastp, clone calling with MiXCR) and kept in-frame beta chains. Entries are consolidated by CDR3 protein sequence, retaining the most common genes and DNA. The sample contains about half a million distinct CDR3 sequences, under 15% of them found a single time. The ten top clones hold about 5.6% of the sample. Specimen: PBMCs from the stem cell graft donor, collected from the stem cell graft. Receptors originate from a human donor who donated a stem cell graft to a child with combined immunodeficiency.

Only a few counts were recorded for this clonotype. The CDR3 loop is CASSLRDRGWSGYTF. The CDR3 DNA is TGTGCCAGCAGTTTACGGGACAGGGGTTGGAGTGGCTACACCTTC. V is TRBV28 and J is TRBJ1-2; 10 bases are a match to TRBD1. In germline, CDR1 is MDHEN, CDR2 SYDVKM. J gave up 7 bases and V 2 bases, and 7 bases lay outside the gene matches. The CDR3 covers 15 residues.

The chain couples TRBV28 to TRBJ2-7; TRBD2 matches 10 bases. J lost 4 bases, V lost 4 bases, and 10 bases had no gene match. The germline CDR1 and CDR2 sequences are MDHEN and SYDVKM. The CDR3 loop spans 16 amino acids. CDR3 DNA sequence: TGTGCCAGCAGTTCCTTCAGCGGGGGGGCCGTATACGAGCAGTACTTC. Protein: CASSSFSGGAVYEQYF.

V and J are TRBV3-1 and TRBJ2-1; 9 bases map to TRBD2. The CDR3 covers 18 residues. Germline V gives CDR1 LGHDT, CDR2 YNNKEL (reference sequence). Trimming took 0 bases from V and 8 from J; bases not matched to a gene: 14. The CDR3 bases are TGTGCCAGCAGCCAAGATGAAAGGGCGGGGGGGCCTATCGATGAGCAGTTCTTC. This codes for CASSQDERAGGPIDEQFF.

This clonotype was detected a few times. V gene TRBV14 combines with J gene TRBJ2-7; 15 bases map to TRBD2. Germline lookup yields CDR1 SGHDN and CDR2 FVKESK. The CDR3 has 19 residues. V gave up 1 base and J gave up 3 bases; unmatched junction bases: 10. As DNA, the CDR3 is TGTGCCAGCAGCCAAGGGGGACTAGCGGGAGGCCACCACTTCTACGAGCAGTACTTC. This codes for CASSQGGLAGGHHFYEQYF.

The chain is built from TRBV5-1 and TRBJ1-1; 10 bases agree with TRBD1. This CDR3 has 14 residues. The V and J ends lost 4 bases and 5 bases, in that order; junction bases with no gene match: 5. Germline V gene data show CDR1 as SGHRS and CDR2 as YFSETQ. The CDR3 DNA reads as TGCGCCAGCAGCATCGGACAGGGGGTGACTGAAGCTTTCTTT. Translated: CASSIGQGVTEAFF.

This clonotype was seen ten or more times. The CDR3 bases are TGCGCCAGCAGCTTACAAGAGTCCAGCACAGATACGCAGTATTTT. Its protein product is CASSLQESSTDTQYF. The rearrangement joins TRBV5-1 to TRBJ2-3, with D hard to call. The CDR3 is 15 residues long. Trimming shortened V by 2 bases and J by 0 bases, and 10 bases separated the two germline ends. Germline assignment: CDR1 SGHRS and CDR2 YFSETQ. Variable domain in full (rest from reference TRBV5-1 and TRBJ2-3): KAGVTQTPRYLIKTRGQQVTLSCSPISGHRSVSWYQQTPGQGLQFLFEYFSETQRNKGNFPGRFSGRQFSNSRSEMNVSTLELGDSALYLCASSLQESSTDTQYFGPGTRLTVL.

This clonotype was counted only a few times. This sequence joins TRBV6-2 or TRBV6-3 and TRBJ1-1, with TRBD1 identical over 8 bases. Germline V gene data show CDR1 as MNHEY and CDR2 as SVGEGT. V shed 2 bases, J shed 5 bases, and the junction held 10 bases outside the gene matches. The CDR3 runs 16 residues. The CDR3 DNA reads as TGTGCCAGCAGTTACATACACAGGGGGAGGGGGACTGAAGCTTTCTTT. It translates to CASSYIHRGRGTEAFF.

This clonotype was seen at least ten times. J is TRBJ2-2 and V is TRBV10-3; TRBD1 aligns across 8 bases. The length of the CDR3 is 16 residues. V shed 4 bases and J 6 bases; nucleotides not matched to a gene: 10. Per germline, CDR1 ENHRY and CDR2 SYGVKD. CDR3 sequence: CAISGAGTGLPGELFF. The DNA of the CDR3 is TGTGCCATCAGTGGAGCCGGGACAGGTCTACCCGGGGAGCTGTTTTTT.

The chain joins TRBV6-6 to TRBJ2-5; 8 bases fit TRBD2. Germline V gene lookup returns CDR1 MNHNY and CDR2 SVGAGI (reference sequence). There are 13 residues in the CDR3. V lost 6 bases and J lost 5; bases outside the gene matches: 5. The CDR3 DNA is TGTGCCAGCAGACGGGAGGGCGGGGAGACCCAGTACTTC. Translating gives CASRREGGETQYF.

The rearrangement joins TRBV12-3 or TRBV12-4 to TRBJ1-1, with D uncertain. Trimming removed 5 bases at V and 1 base at J, with 11 bases between. This CDR3 region has 14 residues. The CDR3 protein is CASSPSRANTEAFF. The CDR3 DNA reads TGTGCCAGCAGTCCAAGTCGAGCGAACACTGAAGCTTTCTTT.

This clonotype came up a few times. V gene TRBV7-9 combines with J gene TRBJ2-7, with 9 nucleotides matching TRBD1. The CDR3 is 16 amino acids. Germline V gives CDR1 SEHNR, CDR2 FQNEAQ (reference sequence). Trimming at V came to 11 bases and at J to 0 bases, leaving 14 bases not matched to a gene. The chain's CDR3 is CAVGGQGYLSSYEQYF. The CDR3 DNA is TGTGCCGTAGGGGGACAGGGATACCTTAGCTCCTACGAGCAGTACTTC.

This clonotype came up many times. The rearrangement joins TRBV6-4 to TRBJ2-3, with 9 nucleotides matching TRBD2. Trimming removed 3 bases from V and 5 bases from J; junction bases left unmatched: 6. Per the germline V gene, CDR1 is MRHNA and CDR2 is SNTAGT. The CDR3 spans 15 residues. The CDR3 coding sequence is TGTGCCAGCAGTGATCGAGCGGGAGGACAAGATACGCAGTATTTT. This sequence encodes CASSDRAGGQDTQYF.

CDR3 nucleotide sequence: TGTGCCAGCAGTGAAATCGGCGGGAGCTCCTACAATGAGCAGTTCTTC. Translating it yields CASSEIGGSSYNEQFF. The rearrangement joins TRBV2 to TRBJ2-1, with 7 bases identical to TRBD2. CDR3 length: 16 residues. Germline assignment: CDR1 SNHLY and CDR2 FYNNEI. The J segment lost 0 bases and the V segment lost 2 bases, leaving 4 bases of the junction unmatched.

This clonotype was counted between two and nine times. This chain connects TRBV5-4 to TRBJ2-5; D is unclear. Germline CDR1 and CDR2: SGHNT and YYREEE (reference sequence). The length of the CDR3 is 14 residues. Deletions cut 4 bases from V and 2 bases from J, with 12 bases between. The CDR3 here is CASSRFSQQETQYF. In DNA, the CDR3 is TGTGCCAGCAGCCGGTTCAGTCAGCAAGAGACCCAGTACTTC.

On this clonotype: Its ends do not fully match the called genes, so a read error is possible. The V call is TRBV11-3, the J call TRBJ2-2; the D gene is possibly TRBD1 (6 bases). Germline V gene sequence: CDR1 SGHNT, CDR2 YENEEA. The CDR3 runs 15 residues. The CDR3 coding sequence is TGTGCCAGCAGTTTAGGGGGTAGTGGCACCGGGGAGCTGTTTTTT. This encodes CASSLGGSGTGELFF.

As for this clonotype: A much larger clone differs by one base, so this may be a read error. Since no conserved phenylalanine or tryptophan closes the CDR3, a read error is the likely cause. The CDR3 here is CASSLEFRDRVREQYS. CDR3 in DNA: TGTGCCAGCAGCTTAGAATTCCGGGACAGGGTTCGCGAGCAGTACTCC. The chain couples TRBV7-9 to TRBJ2-7, with 9 bases aligning to TRBD1. The ends lost 1 base at V and 6 bases at J; junction bases unmatched: 10. The V gene's germline CDR1 is SEHNR and CDR2 FQNEAQ (reference sequence). The CDR3 is 16 residues long.

This chain joins TRBV7-2 and TRBJ1-1; D remains unclear. V was clipped by 3 bases and J by 3 bases, with 8 bases between them. CDR3 length: 13 amino acids. Looked up from germline, CDR1 is SGHTA and CDR2 is FQGNSA. CDR3 residues: CASSFRYDTEAFF. CDR3 in DNA: TGTGCCAGCAGCTTCCGCTATGACACTGAAGCTTTCTTT. The full variable domain, in which reference TRBV7-2 and TRBJ1-1 provide the parts outside the CDR3, is GAGVSQSPSNKVTEKGKDVELRCDPISGHTALYWYRQSLGQGLEFLIYFQGNSAPDKSGLPSDRFSAERTGGSVSTLTIQRTQQEDSAVYLCASSFRYDTEAFFGQGTRLTVV.

The chain links TRBV7-2 to TRBJ2-7; TRBD1 matches 8 bases. From germline, CDR1 is SGHTA and CDR2 FQGNSA. V shed 5 bases, J shed 2 bases, and the junction held 5 bases outside the gene matches. The CDR3 runs 14 residues. CDR3 nucleotides: TGTGCCAGCAGCCCGACAGGGGCCGCCTACGAGCAGTACTTC. Protein: CASSPTGAAYEQYF.

This chain connects TRBV30 to TRBJ2-1; 10 bases agree with TRBD2. The CDR3 is 12 amino acids. Germline CDR1 and CDR2: GTSNPN and SVGIG (reference sequence). J gave up 10 bases and V 2 bases, and 2 bases lay outside the gene matches. In DNA form, the CDR3 reads TGTGCCTGGAGTCTAGCGGGAGAAGAGCAGTTCTTC. Protein sequence: CAWSLAGEEQFF. The whole variable domain, filled in from reference TRBV30 and TRBJ2-1, reads SQTIHQWPATLVQPVGSPLSLECTVEGTSNPNLYWYRQAAGRGLQLLFYSVGIGQISSEVPQNLSASRPQDRQFILSSKKLLLSDSGFYLCAWSLAGEEQFFGPGTRLTVL.

The rearrangement uses TRBV13 and TRBJ2-3; no firm D call. This CDR3 region has 17 residues. Per the germline V gene, CDR1 is PRHDT and CDR2 is FYEKMQ (reference sequence). The V end was cut by 0 bases, the J end by 2 bases, with 15 bases between. As DNA, the CDR3 is TGTGCCAGCAGCTTAGGGGGGTTCCAGACACTCACAGATACGCAGTATTTT. The encoded protein is CASSLGGFQTLTDTQYF.

This clonotype has a handful of counts. V usage is TRBV7-6 and J usage is TRBJ2-7, with D possibly matching TRBD2 (7 bases). The CDR3 runs 16 residues. V was trimmed by 5 bases and J by 0 bases, leaving 17 bases between them. Germline values: CDR1 SGHVS, CDR2 FNYEAQ. CDR3 DNA sequence: TGTGCCAGCAGCCCTGGGGGCGGGGGAAGCTCCTACGAGCAGTACTTC. Encoded protein: CASSPGGGGSSYEQYF.

This clonotype was detected only a few times. The V and J genes are TRBV7-9 and TRBJ1-1, with TRBD1 identical over 7 bases. The CDR3 contains 11 residues. Germline CDR1 SEHNR, CDR2 FQNEAQ (reference sequence). V trimming: 10 bases; J trimming: 11 bases; junction bases outside the gene matches: 10. CDR3 bases: TGTGCCATACTACAGGGGTTTGGTGCTTTCTTT. This gives the protein CAILQGFGAFF.

This clonotype was counted at least ten times. V usage is TRBV20-1 and J usage is TRBJ1-6; D may be TRBD1 (5 bases). Trimming removed 5 bases from V and 3 bases from J, with 11 bases in between. Germline values: CDR1 DFQATT, CDR2 SNEGSKA (reference sequence). The CDR3 has 14 residues. In nucleotides, the CDR3 is TGCAGTGCTGGAGGACACAACTATAATTCACCCCTCCACTTT. This gives the protein CSAGGHNYNSPLHF.

This chain links TRBV29-1 with TRBJ2-5; possible D gene TRBD1, 6 bases. Germline V gene sequence: CDR1 SQVTM, CDR2 ANQGSEA. The CDR3 has 15 residues. Trimming stripped 1 base from V and 1 base from J, with 13 bases between. The CDR3 sequence is CSVEVVGAFQETQYF. In DNA, the CDR3 is TGCAGCGTTGAAGTGGTGGGGGCATTCCAAGAGACCCAGTACTTC. Full variable domain (rest looked up from reference TRBV29-1 and TRBJ2-5): SAVISQKPSRDICQRGTSLTIQCQVDSQVTMMFWYRQQPGQSLTLIATANQGSEATYESGFVIDKFPISRPNLTFSTLTVSNMSPEDSSIYLCSVEVVGAFQETQYFGPGTRLLVL.

This clonotype occurred many times. The chain combines TRBV4-2 with TRBJ2-5, with D possibly TRBD2 on 6 matching bases. The V end lost 2 bases, the J end lost 0 bases, and 16 bases lay between the germline ends. Germline V lookup: CDR1 LGHNA, CDR2 YNFKEQ. CDR3 length: 17 amino acids. DNA of the CDR3: TGTGCCAGCAGCCAACGGCAGTCCGGGGACTACCAAGAGACCCAGTACTTC. It specifies CASSQRQSGDYQETQYF.

The table lists this clonotype with a few counts. The chain employs TRBV13 and TRBJ2-1; 11 bases fit TRBD2. V lost 5 bases, J lost 4 bases, and 10 bases stayed unmatched. The V gene's germline CDR1 is PRHDT and CDR2 FYEKMQ (reference sequence). This CDR3 has 17 amino acids. Here the CDR3 DNA reads TGTGCCAGCAGCCCGGCACTAGCGGGAGAGGGATACAATGAGCAGTTCTTC. Translation gives CASSPALAGEGYNEQFF.

Only a few counts were recorded for this clonotype. The chain is built from TRBV3-1 and TRBJ2-5; TRBD2 matches 11 bases. CDR1 and CDR2 from the germline V gene are LGHDT and YNNKEL (reference sequence). This CDR3 has 18 residues. V was clipped by 0 bases and J by 5 bases; unmatched bases: 11. In DNA, the CDR3 is TGTGCCAGCAGCCAAGATAGTATAGCGGGAGGGCCGGTGGAGACCCAGTACTTC. It translates to CASSQDSIAGGPVETQYF.

The J gene is TRBJ1-1, the V gene TRBV5-1; D is unclear. Germline CDR1 is SGHRS and CDR2 is YFSETQ. This CDR3 comprises 14 residues. V was trimmed by 6 bases and J by 0 bases, leaving 12 bases between them. The CDR3 here is CASIHWALNTEAFF. The CDR3 DNA sequence: TGCGCCAGCATCCATTGGGCCCTGAACACTGAAGCTTTCTTT.

This clonotype was counted at least ten times. V gene TRBV12-3 or TRBV12-4 combines with J gene TRBJ1-2; 8 nucleotides agree with TRBD1. After removal of 2 bases from V and 7 bases from J, the junction contained 6 bases not matched to a gene. The CDR3 runs 14 residues. CDR3 sequence (DNA): TGTGCCAGCAGTTTAAGGGGCAGGGGGCTTGGCTACACCTTC. Translating gives CASSLRGRGLGYTF.

The table lists this clonotype with a few counts. The chain recombines TRBV28 with TRBJ2-3, with D perhaps assigned TRBD1 or TRBD2 (5 bases each). Germline V CDR1 and CDR2: MDHEN, SYDVKM. The germline V and J ends were trimmed by 0 bases and 4 bases, with 11 bases remaining between them. The CDR3 has 15 amino acids. CDR3 DNA sequence: TGTGCCAGCAGTTTATGGGGGGTTGAATCAGATACGCAGTATTTT. Encoded protein: CASSLWGVESDTQYF.